These T cell receptor beta chains were read from a single sample in a study of blood T cell repertoires in COVID-19. TCRdb's copy holds only in-frame clones and misses some; the assay was immunoSEQ multiplex PCR. The repertoire holds some 270,000 clones, with 75% to 95% as singletons. Specimen: PBMCs or T cells enriched from blood (not recorded which). Source of these receptors: a man aged 40-50 years who had been exposed to COVID-19. Both conserved end residues are part of each CDR3. The D gene is left open where the match is weak. Size is stated for part of the rows, as once, few or many counts, or as a class when the clone is expanded.

d_call	v_call	clone_size	cdr3_length	j_call	cdr3_nt	cdr3_aa
.	TRBV7-9	.	16	TRBJ2-2	TGTGCCAGCAGCTGGCGGGGCCGAACCCGTACCGGGGAGCTGTTTTTT	CASSWRGRTRTGELFF
TRBD2	TRBV18	.	15	TRBJ2-1	TGTGCCAGCTCACCAGGGGGGGGAAGCTACAATGAGCAGTTCTTC	CASSPGGGSYNEQFF
.	TRBV6-5	.	16	TRBJ1-3	TGTGCCAGCAGTTACTCGGGGCAGGGGACTGGAAACACCATATATTTT	CASSYSGQGTGNTIYF
TRBD1	TRBV7-3	.	15	TRBJ2-5	TGTGCCAGCAGCCTCGGGACAGGGGGTCAAGAGACCCAGTACTTC	CASSLGTGGQETQYF
TRBD1	TRBV29-1	.	14	TRBJ1-2	TGCAGCGCCAGAACACGGGACAGTCCCTATGGCTACACCTTC	CSARTRDSPYGYTF
TRBD2	TRBV11-2	.	15	TRBJ2-7	TGTGCCAGCAGCTTAGTAGCGGGACCTAACTACGAGCAGTACTTC	CASSLVAGPNYEQYF
TRBD2	TRBV7-9	.	15	TRBJ2-7	TGTGCCAGCAGCTTCGAGACTAGCGGGAGTTACGAGCAGTACTTC	CASSFETSGSYEQYF
.	TRBV27	.	15	TRBJ2-7	TGTGCCAGCAGTTCACTTACGCAGACAGTCTACGAGCAGTACTTC	CASSSLTQTVYEQYF
TRBD1	TRBV18	few	17	TRBJ2-3	TGTGCCAGCTCACCACTGGGGACAGGGGTTGTGTTGGATACGCAGTATTTT	CASSPLGTGVVLDTQYF
TRBD1	TRBV24-1	.	17	TRBJ2-1	TGTGCCACCAGTGATAATCCCGGGACAGGGGCCTACAATGAGCAGTTCTTC	CATSDNPGTGAYNEQFF
.	TRBV30	once	15	TRBJ2-4	TGTGCCTGGAGTCCACAGGTTCTAGCCAAAAACATTCAGTACTTC	CAWSPQVLAKNIQYF
.	TRBV5-4	.	16	TRBJ1-5	TGTGCCAGCAGCTTGGATGGGCAATTTAGCAATCAGCCCCAGCATTTT	CASSLDGQFSNQPQHF
.	TRBV6-6	few	15	TRBJ1-2	TGTGCCAGCAGTTTCCAATTAACCACGGAGGTTGGCTACACCTTC	CASSFQLTTEVGYTF
.	TRBV7-3	.	15	TRBJ1-3	TGTGCCAGCAGCTCGTCCGGGACACCAGGAAACACCATATATTTT	CASSSSGTPGNTIYF
.	TRBV5-6	.	14	TRBJ2-7	TGTGCCAGCAGTTTAGGGCTTGATCAGGGGGAGCAGTACTTC	CASSLGLDQGEQYF
.	TRBV6-2/TRBV6-3	.	13	TRBJ2-1	TGTGCCAGCAGTCTTGGTCGCGCCAATGAGCAGTTCTTC	CASSLGRANEQFF
TRBD2	TRBV28	.	16	TRBJ2-7	TGTGCCAGCAGTTTGGAGACTAGCGGGAGCAAGTACGAGCAGTACTTC	CASSLETSGSKYEQYF
TRBD2	TRBV27	.	18	TRBJ2-5	TGTGCCAGCAGTTCTTTGACTAGCGGGAGGTCGGCTTTCAAGACCCAGTACTTC	CASSSLTSGRSAFKTQYF
.	TRBV28	.	14	TRBJ1-1	TGTGCCAGCAGTTCGGGGGGACAGAACACTGAAGCTTTCTTT	CASSSGGQNTEAFF
TRBD1	TRBV10-1	.	14	TRBJ2-1	TGCGCCAGCAGTCCCGGGACAGGGGGGCGGGAGCAGTTCTTC	CASSPGTGGREQFF
TRBD2	TRBV2	few	14	TRBJ2-3	TGTGCCAGCAGGCGGCTAGCGGGAGAGGATACGCAGTATTTT	CASRRLAGEDTQYF